The rows below give T cell receptor beta chains drawn from one sample of a study of T cells after posttransplantation cyclophosphamide. Libraries were prepared by immunoSEQ multiplex PCR; TCRdb keeps only in-frame clonotypes and omits some of them. There are 30,000 to 40,000 clones in the sample, none observed a single time. Sequenced input: PBMCs. These receptors were collected from a man aged 50-59 years in good health, CMV-negative, and a related stem cell transplant donor. Each CDR3 is given with its conserved first and last residue. A D gene is named only where the DNA matches it firmly. The size field is filled for only some rows; it gives once, few, many or a size class.

D: -
J: TRBJ2-1
V: TRBV16
size: many
DNA: TGTGCCAGCAGCCCCACACATTTCAATGAGCAGTTCTTC
CDR3: CASSPTHFNEQFF

D: -
J: TRBJ1-4
V: TRBV28
size: many
DNA: TGTGCCAGCAGTTCCCTCGGTCCTACCGGTAGGGGTGAAAAACTGTTTTTT
CDR3: CASSSLGPTGRGEKLFF

D: TRBD1
J: TRBJ1-1
V: TRBV2
size: many
DNA: TGTGCCAGCGCGACAGGGTTCGGGGAAACTGAAGCTTTCTTT
CDR3: CASATGFGETEAFF

D: -
J: TRBJ2-1
V: TRBV11-3
size: -
DNA: TGTGCCAGCAGCCCCAGGGCCCCCCCGAATGAGCAGTTCTTC
CDR3: CASSPRAPPNEQFF

D: -
J: TRBJ2-7
V: TRBV19
size: many
DNA: TGTGCCAGTAGTCGGGGCGGGGTAGGCGAGCAGTACTTC
CDR3: CASSRGGVGEQYF

D: TRBD1
J: TRBJ1-2
V: TRBV29-1
size: many
DNA: TGCAGCGTTGAAGGGGCTCCGGGACAGCACTTCTATGGCTACACCTTC
CDR3: CSVEGAPGQHFYGYTF

D: TRBD1
J: TRBJ1-2
V: TRBV14
size: many
DNA: TGTGCCAGCAGCCTACAGGGGGCATCTGGCTACACCTTC
CDR3: CASSLQGASGYTF

D: -
J: TRBJ2-6
V: TRBV29-1
size: many
DNA: TGCAGCGTTGCCCAGGGTGCTGGGGCCAACGTCCTGACTTTC
CDR3: CSVAQGAGANVLTF

D: TRBD1
J: TRBJ1-5
V: TRBV19
size: many
DNA: TGTGCCAGTAGCCGTACAGGGGAGAGCAATCAGCCCCAGCATTTT
CDR3: CASSRTGESNQPQHF

D: TRBD2
J: TRBJ2-5
V: TRBV6-6
size: many
DNA: TGTGCCAGCAGTAGTAGCGGGATAAGAGAGACCCAGTACTTC
CDR3: CASSSSGIRETQYF

D: -
J: TRBJ2-7
V: TRBV5-4
size: many
DNA: TGTGCCAGCAGCTCGAACTCCTTCGAGCAGTACTTC
CDR3: CASSSNSFEQYF

D: TRBD2
J: TRBJ2-1
V: TRBV7-9
size: few
DNA: TGTGCCAGCAGCTTAGGGCTAGCGGGAGTCAATGAGCAGTTCTTC
CDR3: CASSLGLAGVNEQFF

D: TRBD2
J: TRBJ2-1
V: TRBV6-5
size: many
DNA: TGTGCCAGCAGCCCACTAGCGCCGTCCTACAATGAGCAGTTCTTC
CDR3: CASSPLAPSYNEQFF

D: TRBD1
J: TRBJ1-1
V: TRBV19
size: many
DNA: TGTGCCAGTACTTTCTCCGGTTGGTCAGGGGGCACTGAAGCTTTCTTT
CDR3: CASTFSGWSGGTEAFF